The 26 T cell receptor beta chains presented below share a single source sample, sequenced in a study of blood T cells in healthy people across ages (dated by TCRdb to between 2014 and 2016). Library preparation was by 5' RACE. Sequencer: Illumina HiSeq 2500. A second about 7 to 12 cycle PCR used a sample-barcoded 5' primer and a J-beta primer mix. TCRdb ran its own pipeline on the public reads, namely fastp trimming at Q25 and MiXCR clone calling, and kept in-frame beta chains. Here each entry gathers all rows of one CDR3 protein and keeps the most common genes and DNA. This sample holds some 920,000 distinct CDR3 sequences; about 53% were observed only once. Clones ranked in the top ten supply 20% to 25% of the sample. The sample was blood. The receptor set was obtained from an older woman in good health.

This clonotype was observed a handful of times. The chain joins TRBV28 to TRBJ2-3; 10 bases match TRBD2. With V trimmed by 6 bases and J by 6 bases, 12 bases remained unmatched. CDR1 and CDR2 (germline): MDHEN, SYDVKM. The CDR3 sequence is 16 residues long. The CDR3 reads CASRERGTSATDTQYF. CDR3 coding DNA: TGTGCCAGCAGGGAGAGGGGGACTAGCGCAACTGATACGCAGTATTTT.

This clonotype was observed a few times. The chain carries TRBV29-1 and TRBJ2-7; 9 bases align to TRBD2. Germline V lookup: CDR1 SQVTM, CDR2 ANQGSEA. After removal of 6 bases from V and 0 bases from J, the junction contained 3 bases not matched to a gene. This CDR3 contains 13 residues. The CDR3 DNA reads TGCAGCGTCGGTAGCGGGAGCTCCTACGAGCAGTACTTC. Translated, it gives CSVGSGSSYEQYF.

Comments on this clonotype: One end of the junction is discordant with germline, which a read error may explain. V and J are TRBV11-3 and TRBJ2-5; D call uncertain. The CDR3 runs to 13 residues. Germline CDR1 is SGHNT and CDR2 is YENEEA. The chain's CDR3 is CASSLHPQEPQYF. Here the CDR3 DNA reads TGTGCCAGCAGCTTGCACCCTCAAGAGCCCCAGTACTTC.

The chain carries TRBV4-1 and TRBJ2-5; a possible D gene is TRBD2 (6 bases). V gave up 4 bases and J gave up 9 bases, with 18 bases separating them. Germline assignment: CDR1 MGHRA and CDR2 YSYEKL. The length of the CDR3 is 14 residues. DNA of the CDR3: TGCGCCAGCAGCCGCGAGCAGGGCAGGGAGGCCCAGTACTTC. It translates to CASSREQGREAQYF.

The chain uses TRBV6-5 and TRBJ2-7; TRBD1 might be the D (6 bases). The CDR3 consists of 15 residues. Trimming took 5 bases from V and 1 from J, leaving 15 bases between them. Germline lookup yields CDR1 MNHEY and CDR2 SVGAGI. The CDR3 here is CASSGPGVGSYEQYF. In DNA form, the CDR3 reads TGTGCCAGCAGTGGACCAGGGGTAGGTTCCTACGAGCAGTACTTC.

The CDR3 DNA sequence: TGTGCCAGCAGTGGATACCCGACAGCGAAATTTAACTATGGCTACACCTTC. It encodes CASSGYPTAKFNYGYTF. The chain recombines TRBV28 with TRBJ1-2, with D perhaps matching TRBD1 (5 bases). CDR3 length equals 17 residues. CDR1 is MDHEN, CDR2 SYDVKM, per germline. Trimming took 5 bases from V and 1 from J, leaving 20 bases between them.

This clonotype occurred once. In DNA form, the CDR3 reads TGTGCCAGCAGCTTGGATCCAAGCGGAGCCTCAAGGGAGCAGTTCTTC. Translation: CASSLDPSGASREQFF. V gene TRBV5-6 combines with J gene TRBJ2-1; maybe TRBD2 (5 bases). CDR1 is SGHDT, CDR2 YYEEEE, per germline. The CDR3 loop spans 16 amino acids. V was cut by 0 bases and J by 10 bases, with 20 bases left in between.

The J gene is TRBJ2-5, the V gene TRBV4-1; D ambiguous. Germline V gene data show CDR1 as MGHRA and CDR2 as YSYEKL. This CDR3 is built from 15 residues. Trimming stripped 4 bases from V and 5 bases from J, with 17 bases between. The CDR3 sequence is CASSPLAATAETQYF. In DNA form, the CDR3 reads TGCGCCAGCAGCCCCCTGGCGGCCACGGCGGAGACCCAGTACTTC.

This chain uses TRBV20-1 with TRBJ2-1; no clear D. The CDR3 has 12 amino acids. Trimming shortened V by 2 bases and J by 4 bases, and 6 bases separated the two germline ends. CDR1 and CDR2 from the germline V gene are DFQATT and SNEGSKA (reference sequence). The CDR3 nucleotides read TGCAGTGCTAGAACAACTTACAATGAGCAGTTCTTC. It yields the protein CSARTTYNEQFF.

A few counts support this clonotype. The chain joins TRBV4-1 to TRBJ2-7; D possibly matches TRBD1 or TRBD2 (5 bases each). This CDR3 region has 15 residues. Germline values: CDR1 MGHRA, CDR2 YSYEKL. Trimming pared 2 bases from V and 4 bases from J, leaving 15 bases between. This CDR3 reads CASSQPREGMYEQYF. The CDR3 DNA reads as TGCGCCAGCAGCCAACCCCGCGAGGGGATGTACGAGCAGTACTTC.

This rearrangement joins TRBV6-5 to TRBJ2-1, with D unclear. The V end lost 3 bases, the J end lost 7 bases, and 10 bases lay between the germline ends. This CDR3 is built from 13 residues. CDR1 and CDR2 (germline): MNHEY, SVGAGI. CDR3 in DNA: TGTGCCAGCAGTTATACAGCGTCTAATGAGCAGTTCTTC. Residues: CASSYTASNEQFF.

The chain is built from TRBV20-1 and TRBJ1-4, with 11 bases lining up with TRBD1. The CDR3 runs to 13 residues. CDR1 is DFQATT and CDR2 is SNEGSKA in the germline V gene (reference sequence). J gave up 7 bases and V 7 bases, and 5 bases lay outside the gene matches. This chain's CDR3 is CSGLGQGGEKLFF. In DNA form, the CDR3 reads TGCAGTGGGCTGGGACAGGGGGGTGAAAAACTGTTTTTT.

The rearrangement links TRBV12-3 or TRBV12-4 to TRBJ2-1, with 7 positions matching TRBD1. The CDR3 contains 14 residues. J gave up 9 bases and V 4 bases, and 9 bases lay outside the gene matches. In DNA, the CDR3 is TGTGCCAGCAGTTATCTAGGGGGCTTGGGTGAGCAGTTCTTC. This gives the protein CASSYLGGLGEQFF.

CDR3 sequence reads: CASSSRPGIAGGGANVLTF. Here the CDR3 DNA reads TGTGCCAGCAGCAGTAGACCAGGGATTGCAGGGGGTGGGGCCAACGTCCTGACTTTC. The chain joins TRBV6-1 to TRBJ2-6, with 7 bases fitting TRBD1. Looked up from germline, CDR1 is MNHNS and CDR2 is SASEGT. With 6 bases clipped from V and 3 bases from J, the junction kept 17 bases outside the gene matches. The CDR3 totals 19 residues.

This chain uses TRBV6-1 with TRBJ1-1; D perhaps matches TRBD1 (5 bases). The CDR3 has 14 amino acids. V was cut by 3 bases and J by 5 bases, with 13 bases left in between. CDR1 MNHNS and CDR2 SASEGT come from the germline V gene. CDR3 nucleotides: TGTGCCAGCAGTGATCCGGCCCGGGGGACTGAAGCTTTCTTT. The encoded protein is CASSDPARGTEAFF.

The sample holds one count of this clonotype. The chain employs TRBV16 and TRBJ1-4, with 7 bases aligning to TRBD1. The CDR3 contains 15 residues. Germline lookup yields CDR1 KGHSY and CDR2 FQNENV. The V gene end was trimmed by 4 bases and the J gene end by 10 bases; junction bases not matched to a gene: 12. The CDR3 sequence: CASSLDRANLRKLFF. The CDR3, as DNA: TGTGCCAGCAGCCTCGACAGGGCCAACTTGAGAAAACTGTTTTTT.

This rearrangement joins TRBV3-1 to TRBJ2-7, with 8 bases identical to TRBD1. Germline V gene data show CDR1 as LGHDT and CDR2 as YNNKEL (reference sequence). After removal of 1 base from V and 7 bases from J, the junction contained 15 bases not matched to a gene. This CDR3 has 17 amino acids. Here the CDR3 reads CASSQGIRQGRSNEQYF. The CDR3 coding sequence is TGTGCCAGCAGCCAAGGGATCCGACAGGGGAGGTCCAATGAGCAGTACTTC.

The chain couples TRBV29-1 to TRBJ2-3, with TRBD1 matching 7 bases. The CDR3 has 14 amino acids. V trimming: 8 bases; J trimming: 3 bases; junction bases outside the gene matches: 11. Germline V CDR1 and CDR2: SQVTM, ANQGSEA. CDR3 loop: CSTDWDSGTDTQYF. The CDR3 region has the DNA TGCAGCACTGATTGGGACAGCGGTACAGATACGCAGTATTTT.

The rearrangement links TRBV2 to TRBJ2-2; 10 nucleotides match TRBD1. The germline CDR1 and CDR2 sequences are SNHLY and FYNNEI. V trimming: 1 base; J trimming: 6 bases; junction bases outside the gene matches: 11. CDR3 length: 18 residues. Here the CDR3 reads CASSEGGQGKVRAGELFF. CDR3 DNA: TGTGCCAGCAGTGAAGGGGGACAGGGGAAGGTTCGAGCCGGGGAGCTGTTTTTT.

V is TRBV15 and J is TRBJ2-7; TRBD2 might be the D (6 bases). The germline CDR1 and CDR2 sequences are LNHNV and YYDKDF (reference sequence). The CDR3 loop spans 15 amino acids. The ends were cut back, 6 bases at V and 2 bases at J, with 17 bases in the middle. This CDR3 is CATSLMASDPYEQYF. The DNA for the CDR3 is TGTGCCACCAGTCTTATGGCTAGCGATCCCTACGAGCAGTACTTC.

This clonotype occurred a few times. This chain connects TRBV3-1 to TRBJ2-1; 10 bases are a match to TRBD2. V lost 4 bases to trimming and J lost 9 bases; unmatched junction nucleotides: 15. The CDR3 contains 17 residues. From germline, CDR1 is LGHDT and CDR2 YNNKEL (reference sequence). As DNA, the CDR3 is TGTGCCAGCAGCCCCTGGGCTAGCGGGAGTTCCGGCGGTGAGCAGTTCTTC. This encodes CASSPWASGSSGGEQFF.

This clonotype was seen only a few times. The rearrangement joins TRBV29-1 to TRBJ2-1, with D perhaps matching TRBD2 (6 bases). Per the germline V gene, CDR1 is SQVTM and CDR2 is ANQGSEA. The CDR3 length is 13 residues. V was pared by 6 bases and J by 0 bases, with 9 bases between. CDR3 sequence (DNA): TGCAGCGTCCGGGACTTCTCCTACAATGAGCAGTTCTTC. Translating gives CSVRDFSYNEQFF.

The CDR3 loop reads CASRGDSRNQPQHF. The CDR3 bases are TGTGCCAGCAGGGGGGACAGCCGGAATCAGCCCCAGCATTTT. This sequence joins TRBV2 and TRBJ1-5; TRBD1 aligns across 7 bases. Germline lookup yields CDR1 SNHLY and CDR2 FYNNEI. V shed 6 bases, J shed 4 bases, and the junction held 6 bases outside the gene matches. The length of the CDR3 is 14 residues.

This clonotype was observed a handful of times. J is TRBJ2-1 and V is TRBV19; D not certain. The CDR3 contains 13 residues. V was shortened by 6 bases and J by 6 bases, with 12 bases between the two germline ends. In germline, CDR1 is LNHDA, CDR2 SQIVND (reference sequence). This chain's CDR3 is CASRTASTNEQFF. The CDR3 DNA reads as TGTGCCAGTAGGACCGCCTCCACCAATGAGCAGTTCTTC.

The rearrangement joins TRBV5-1 to TRBJ2-3; D is uncertain. Germline CDR1 SGHRS, CDR2 YFSETQ. CDR3 length: 16 residues. V shed 0 bases and J shed 6 bases, with 17 bases lying between them. CDR3 bases: TGCGCCAGCAGCTTGGCTCAAGCCAACTCGCAGGATACGCAGTATTTT. Its translation is CASSLAQANSQDTQYF.

This clonotype came up a few times. V and J are TRBV28 and TRBJ2-7; D remains unclear. The CDR3 loop spans 13 amino acids. Germline assignment: CDR1 MDHEN and CDR2 SYDVKM. The germline V and J ends were trimmed by 5 bases and 3 bases, with 11 bases remaining between them. CDR3 protein: CASSPLGLYEQYF. Here the CDR3 DNA reads TGTGCCAGCAGTCCGCTTGGTCTCTACGAGCAGTACTTC.